Presented here are 8 T cell receptor beta chains from one specimen sequenced in a study of T cell clones after liver transplantation. The protocol was immunoSEQ multiplex PCR, while the TCRdb copy is restricted to in-frame clones and leaves out a portion. The sample carries tens of thousands of clones, over 85% recorded once. The material was CD4+ T cells from blood, obtained before liver transplant. All receptors derive from a human donor who received a liver transplant.

This chain links TRBV6-5 with TRBJ1-2; D possibly corresponds to TRBD1 (6 bases). V lost 2 bases and J lost 0, with 7 bases in between. The CDR3 runs to 14 residues. In germline, CDR1 is MNHEY, CDR2 SVGAGI. For the CDR3, the DNA is TGTGCCAGCAGTTACGGGGGCTCTAACTATGGCTACACCTTC. It translates to CASSYGGSNYGYTF.

This clone was observed once. The gene calls are TRBV5-5 and TRBJ2-5; perhaps TRBD2 as D (5 bases). The germline gives CDR1 SGHKS, CDR2 YYEKEE (reference sequence). With 4 bases removed from V and 5 bases from J, the gap between germline ends came to 15 bases. This CDR3 is built from 14 residues. The CDR3: CASSPKEARETQYF. In nucleotides, the CDR3 is TGTGCCAGCAGCCCAAAGGAGGCCCGGGAGACCCAGTACTTC.

The chain links TRBV14 to TRBJ2-5; TRBD2 matches at 11 bases. Germline CDR1 and CDR2: SGHDN and FVKESK. V lost 0 bases and J lost 5; bases outside the gene matches: 5. The CDR3 is 16 residues long. CDR3 sequence (DNA): TGTGCCAGCAGCCAAGAACTAGCGGGAGCTCGGGAGACCCAGTACTTC. This encodes CASSQELAGARETQYF.

This chain links TRBV19 with TRBJ2-1, with 8 bases matching TRBD1. Germline assignment: CDR1 LNHDA and CDR2 SQIVND (reference sequence). The CDR3 runs to 14 residues. J gave up 8 bases and V 7 bases, and 10 bases lay outside the gene matches. In nucleotides, the CDR3 is TGTGCCAGTACCCTCGCAGGGGGCTATGATGAGCAGTTCTTC. It translates to CASTLAGGYDEQFF.

The genes are TRBV18 and TRBJ2-5; maybe TRBD2 (5 bases). This CDR3 has 13 amino acids. V was clipped by 4 bases and J by 4 bases, with 10 bases between them. The V gene's germline CDR1 is KGHSH and CDR2 LQKENI. The CDR3 coding sequence is TGTGCCAGCTCACAGGTGGCGGGAGAGACCCAGTACTTC. Encoded protein: CASSQVAGETQYF.

The CDR3 sequence: CASSLFSYEQFF. The CDR3 bases are TGTGCCAGCAGTTTATTCAGCTATGAGCAGTTCTTC. The chain links TRBV28 to TRBJ2-1; no reliable D call. Germline V CDR1 and CDR2: MDHEN, SYDVKM. The CDR3 contains 12 residues. V shed 1 base and J shed 8 bases, with 6 bases lying between them.

The V call is TRBV5-8, the J call TRBJ2-7, with D perhaps assigned TRBD1 or TRBD2 (5 bases each). Germline CDR1 is SGHTS and CDR2 is YDEGEE. This CDR3 comprises 19 residues. V shed 5 bases and J shed 0 bases, with 27 bases lying between them. The CDR3 loop is CASSRRRRGRPSGSYEQYF. DNA for the CDR3: TGTGCCAGCAGTCGTAGGCGTAGGGGACGACCCAGTGGCTCCTACGAGCAGTACTTC.

This chain links TRBV2 with TRBJ2-5; 14 bases align to TRBD2. CDR1 SNHLY and CDR2 FYNNEI come from the germline V gene. Unmatched junction bases numbered 8, after V lost 7 bases and J lost 4 bases. The CDR3 runs to 16 residues. Written as DNA, the CDR3 is TGTGCCAGCACCCTGAGACTAGCGGGAGGGCGAGAGACCCAGTACTTC. It specifies CASTLRLAGGRETQYF. Together with reference TRBV2 and TRBJ2-5, the CDR3 gives the full variable domain: EPEVTQTPSHQVTQMGQEVILRCVPISNHLYFYWYRQILGQKVEFLVSFYNNEISEKSEIFDDQFSVERPDGSNFTLKIRSTKLEDSAMYFCASTLRLAGGRETQYFGPGTRLLVL.